The clone carrying this T cell receptor beta chain was seen just once. Sample time point: after dendritic cell vaccination, including at tumor progression/relapse. The data derive from a study of glioma-infiltrating T cells after dendritic cell vaccination. About the study: The vaccine used monocyte-derived dendritic cells pulsed overnight with autologous tumor lysate.

Profiling relied on immunoSEQ multiplex PCR, and the TCRdb table lists in-frame clones only, not all of them. The sample lists approximately 62,000 clones, approximately 86% occurring once. The CDR3 is 15 residues long. Germline values: CDR1 MGHRA, CDR2 YSYEKL. Germline trimming cut 0 bases from V and 3 bases from J; bases unmatched to any gene: 5. The sequenced sample was blood, obtained after dendritic cell vaccination. The sequence was collected from a human donor with glioblastoma. The J gene is TRBJ2-7, the V gene TRBV4-1, with 7 nucleotides matching TRBD2. CDR3 nucleotides: TGCGCCAGCAGCCAAGATGGGGGGGGGTACTACGAGCAGTACTTC. Translation: CASSQDGGGYYEQYF.